What follows is one T cell receptor (beta chain) and its context. It was with unique molecular identifiers that the TCRbeta library was prepared. Each CDR3 protein is one row after TCRdb ran MiXCR on the PCR reads. The sample consists of around 530,000 distinct CDR3 sequences, around a third of them appearing once. Trimming shortened V by 5 bases and J by 1 base, and 11 bases separated the two germline ends. This CDR3 has 14 residues. This sample stems from a study of T-cell reconstitution after alpha-beta-depleted transplantation in children. The specimen was PBMCs from the stem cell graft donor, collected from the stem cell graft. This TCR was recovered from a human donor who donated a stem cell graft to a child with aplastic anemia. The J gene is TRBJ2-5, the V gene TRBV12-3 or TRBV12-4, with D tentatively TRBD1 or TRBD2 (5 bases each). CDR3 nucleotides: TGTGCCAGCAGTCCCCGGGGCACCCAAGAGACCCAGTACTTC. Translated, it gives CASSPRGTQETQYF.